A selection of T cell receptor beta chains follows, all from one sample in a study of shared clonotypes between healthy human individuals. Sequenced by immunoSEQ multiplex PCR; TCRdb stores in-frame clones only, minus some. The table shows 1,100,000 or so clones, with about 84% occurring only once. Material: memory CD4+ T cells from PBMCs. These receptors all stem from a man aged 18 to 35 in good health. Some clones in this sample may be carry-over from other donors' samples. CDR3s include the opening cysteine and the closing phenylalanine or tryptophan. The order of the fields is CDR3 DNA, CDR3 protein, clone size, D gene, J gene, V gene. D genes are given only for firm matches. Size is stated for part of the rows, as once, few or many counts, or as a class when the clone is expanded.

TGTGCCAGCAGCGTAGGGGGGACGACGAACACTGAAGCTTTCTTT | CASSVGGTTNTEAFF | few | . | TRBJ1-1 | TRBV9
TGTGCCAGCAGCCAAAGGTATCCCGGGGGTAATGAAAAACTGTTTTTT | CASSQRYPGGNEKLFF | . | . | TRBJ1-4 | TRBV14
TGTGCCAGCAAACTCACCCTCACAGATACGCAGTATTTT | CASKLTLTDTQYF | . | . | TRBJ2-3 | TRBV28
TGTGCCAGCATGCTGGAGGAATTACCGACCGGGGAGCTGTTTTTT | CASMLEELPTGELFF | . | . | TRBJ2-2 | TRBV2
TGTGCCAGCAGTGATCCCACAGATCCCAATCAGCCCCAGCATTTT | CASSDPTDPNQPQHF | . | . | TRBJ1-5 | TRBV25-1
TGTGCCAGCAGCCATTCGGGCGGAATGAACACTGAAGCTTTCTTT | CASSHSGGMNTEAFF | few | . | TRBJ1-1 | TRBV28
TGTGCCAGCAGCTCAAGACTAGCGGATAGCACAGATACGCAGTATTTT | CASSSRLADSTDTQYF | . | TRBD2 | TRBJ2-3 | TRBV5-6
TGCGCCAGCAGCACAGGACCCCAAGAGACCCAGTACTTC | CASSTGPQETQYF | . | . | TRBJ2-5 | TRBV5-1
TGTGCCAGCAGTGCGGGACTCTACAATGAGCAGTTCTTC | CASSAGLYNEQFF | . | . | TRBJ2-1 | TRBV2
TGCGCCAGCAGCCACTCCGGGACAGACTCCTACGAGCAGTACTTC | CASSHSGTDSYEQYF | . | TRBD1 | TRBJ2-7 | TRBV10-1
TGCGCCAGCAGCCTCCCCCCCACAGACGAGCAGTACTTC | CASSLPPTDEQYF | once | . | TRBJ2-7 | TRBV5-1
TGTGCCAGCAGTTCAACAGGGGCAGCCAAAAACATTCAGTACTTC | CASSSTGAAKNIQYF | . | TRBD1 | TRBJ2-4 | TRBV28
TGCGCCAGCAGCCAAGGTCTCGACAGCCTGGCCTACGAGCAGTACTTC | CASSQGLDSLAYEQYF | . | . | TRBJ2-7 | TRBV4-1
TGTGCCAGCTCTGGGGTCCGCGAGCAGTACTTC | CASSGVREQYF | . | . | TRBJ2-7 | TRBV6-6
TGTGCCAGCAGTTTTCCCAGCCGGACAGGGAGAAACATTCAGTACTTC | CASSFPSRTGRNIQYF | . | TRBD1 | TRBJ2-4 | TRBV28
TGTGCCAGCAGGCAGGACTTGAACAATGAGCAGTTCTTC | CASRQDLNNEQFF | . | . | TRBJ2-1 | TRBV2
TGTGCCAGCAGTGAACTCACTGAAGCTTTCTTT | CASSELTEAFF | . | . | TRBJ1-1 | TRBV6-1
TGTGCCAGCAGCCGTAGAGGAAACAGGGGGAGCACAGATACGCAGTATTTT | CASSRRGNRGSTDTQYF | . | TRBD1 | TRBJ2-3 | TRBV11-2
TGTGCCAGCACCCTGGGACTAGCGGGAGGGCATCGAGAGACCCAGTACTTC | CASTLGLAGGHRETQYF | . | TRBD2 | TRBJ2-5 | TRBV5-8
TGCGCCAGCAGCTTCACTAGCGGGACCACTAGCACAGATACGCAGTATTTT | CASSFTSGTTSTDTQYF | . | TRBD2 | TRBJ2-3 | TRBV5-1
TGTGCCAGCAGCTTAGGAACGTATTCCTACGAGCAGTACTTC | CASSLGTYSYEQYF | many | . | TRBJ2-7 | TRBV11-2
TGTGCCAGCAGCCCGAAACCCACAGGGCCGACCACTGAAGCTTTCTTT | CASSPKPTGPTTEAFF | . | . | TRBJ1-1 | TRBV5-4
TGTGCGACGGGCCTAGCGGGATCAGAGACCCAGTACTTC | CATGLAGSETQYF | . | TRBD2 | TRBJ2-5 | TRBV25-1
TGTGCCAGCAGCTTAGTTGCCGCGAGCAATCAGCCCCAGCATTTT | CASSLVAASNQPQHF | once | . | TRBJ1-5 | TRBV7-2
TGTGCCAGCAGCTGGGGGGGCGGGAACACTGAAGCTTTCTTT | CASSWGGGNTEAFF | . | . | TRBJ1-1 | TRBV7-6
TGTGCCAGCAGCCCCTGGGGGGGTCGCACTGAAGCTTTCTTT | CASSPWGGRTEAFF | few | . | TRBJ1-1 | TRBV7-8
TGCGCCAGCTGTCTTCCTAGCGGGAGTTCAGATACGCAGTATTTT | CASCLPSGSSDTQYF | . | TRBD2 | TRBJ2-3 | TRBV5-1
TGTGCCAGCAGTTTACGGACAGATTATGGCTACACCTTC | CASSLRTDYGYTF | . | . | TRBJ1-2 | TRBV28
TGTGCCAGCAGTGACGATATGGCCTGGTCGAACTATGGCTACACCTTC | CASSDDMAWSNYGYTF | . | . | TRBJ1-2 | TRBV6-1
TGCAGCGTTGCCGCGGGGGTCCAAGAGACCCAGTACTTC | CSVAAGVQETQYF | . | TRBD2 | TRBJ2-5 | TRBV29-1
TGTGCCAGCACGGGAGGGCATGAGCAGTTCTTC | CASTGGHEQFF | . | TRBD2 | TRBJ2-1 | TRBV28
TGTGCCAGTAGTATAGGCGGGAGGGCCAGAGAGACCCAGTACTTC | CASSIGGRARETQYF | . | TRBD2 | TRBJ2-5 | TRBV19
TGTGCCAGCAGATTACAGAGCGAGCAGTACTTC | CASRLQSEQYF | . | . | TRBJ2-7 | TRBV28
TGTGCCAGCGCAGCCGGACAGCCCACGAAAGAGACCCAGTACTTC | CASAAGQPTKETQYF | . | . | TRBJ2-5 | TRBV18
TGTGCCAGCAGCTTAGAGTCAGGGGCCGCGGGCCAAGAGACCCAGTACTTC | CASSLESGAAGQETQYF | . | . | TRBJ2-5 | TRBV7-2
TGTGCCAGCACCGGTGGCAGGGCAGGCTTTGTGAACACTGAAGCTTTCTTT | CASTGGRAGFVNTEAFF | . | . | TRBJ1-1 | TRBV2
TGTGCCAGCAGCTCAAGGCGCCCCTCTGGAAACACCATATATTTT | CASSSRRPSGNTIYF | . | . | TRBJ1-3 | TRBV7-2
TGCGCCAGCAGCACCGGACAGTTAATGAACACTGAAGCTTTCTTT | CASSTGQLMNTEAFF | . | . | TRBJ1-1 | TRBV5-1
TGTGCCAGCAGCTCCCCAAGGACATCGAACACCGGGGAGCTGTTTTTT | CASSSPRTSNTGELFF | . | . | TRBJ2-2 | TRBV11-3
TGTGCCAGTAGTACGGGTAGCGGGAGAGCCGAGCAGTACTTC | CASSTGSGRAEQYF | . | TRBD2 | TRBJ2-7 | TRBV19
TGTGCTAGTGGGGATGGACTAGCGGGATACTCCTACAATGAGCAGTTCTTC | CASGDGLAGYSYNEQFF | . | TRBD2 | TRBJ2-1 | TRBV12-5
TGCGCCAGCAGCCAATCCCTGGAGGTCGGAACCCAGTACTTC | CASSQSLEVGTQYF | . | . | TRBJ2-5 | TRBV4-3
TGCGCCAACAAGTCGGGGCAGGGGAGGGCCCAGCATTTT | CANKSGQGRAQHF | . | . | TRBJ1-5 | TRBV23-1
TGTGCCAGCAGCCCCGGAGCTGGGCGAGGAGATACGCAGTATTTT | CASSPGAGRGDTQYF | . | . | TRBJ2-3 | TRBV28
TGTGCCAGCGGAGGGGTGGGATCCCAAGAGACCCAGTACTTC | CASGGVGSQETQYF | . | . | TRBJ2-5 | TRBV6-1
TGCAGCCTTCTGTCGGGCACAGATACGCAGTATTTT | CSLLSGTDTQYF | . | . | TRBJ2-3 | TRBV29-1
TGTGCCTGGAGTGTGTCTGGGGCCAACGTCCTGACTTTC | CAWSVSGANVLTF | . | . | TRBJ2-6 | TRBV30
TGCGCCAGCAGCGTCGGAGGCGTGAACACTGAAGCTTTCTTT | CASSVGGVNTEAFF | few | . | TRBJ1-1 | TRBV5-1
TGTGCCAGCAGTTCATCCCTCGGGCTAGCGGGACCAAGCACAGATACGCAGTATTTT | CASSSSLGLAGPSTDTQYF | . | TRBD2 | TRBJ2-3 | TRBV28
TGTGCCAGCAGTTACTCTCCAGGGGGGCCACTAGGCTACACCTTC | CASSYSPGGPLGYTF | . | TRBD1 | TRBJ1-2 | TRBV6-5
TGTGCCAGCAGTTCACAGTTACACGAGCAGTACTTC | CASSSQLHEQYF | once | . | TRBJ2-7 | TRBV6-5
TGTGCCAGCAGTTACCCGGCCGTCGGCCAAGAGACCCAGTACTTC | CASSYPAVGQETQYF | . | . | TRBJ2-5 | TRBV6-6